The 22 T cell receptor beta chains in this list originate from one sample, sequenced in a study of a mutant IDH1 vaccine in newly diagnosed glioma (dated by TCRdb to about 2021). The sample's time point label, in plain terms: week 23, last vaccination. Every vaccine dose consisted of 300 ug of a 20-mer mutant IDH1 peptide in Montanide, administered subcutaneously together with topical imiquimod. No antigens are known for them. The library was produced with the immunoSEQ multiplex PCR assay. Here the immuneACCESS table is served through TCRdb, limited to in-frame sequences with V and J called. Missing clones are a known gap in these copies; in checked studies unresolved V genes cover under half, and the rest lacks a known reason. This sample gives 50,000 to 65,000 clones in total; around 86% of them show up just once. The top ten constitute 1.1% to 1.5% of the sample. Sequenced material: PBMCs, taken from a glioma patient whose treatment included an IDH1 peptide vaccine. The receptors were sampled from a man aged 35 to 55 with glioma.

This chain uses TRBV4-2 with TRBJ1-4; D is perhaps TRBD1 (5 bases). Between the trimmed V and J ends, which lost 4 bases and 0 bases, there was a span of 12 bases. Germline V gene lookup returns CDR1 LGHNA and CDR2 YNFKEQ. The CDR3 runs 16 residues. CDR3 nucleotides: TGTGCCAGCAGCCGAGAATCGGGGGCAACTAATGAAAAACTGTTTTTT. This sequence encodes CASSRESGATNEKLFF.

V usage is TRBV5-1 and J usage is TRBJ1-4; 7 nucleotides line up with TRBD1. V was clipped by 3 bases and J by 8 bases; unmatched bases: 10. The length of the CDR3 is 15 residues. Germline loops: CDR1 SGHRS, CDR2 YFSETQ. The CDR3 region has the DNA TGCGCCAGCAGCTCGTCGCAGGGGGAAGGGGAAAAACTGTTTTTT. Translated, it gives CASSSSQGEGEKLFF.

This clone was seen just once. The chain employs TRBV7-6 and TRBJ2-1; 13 bases fit TRBD2. The CDR3 runs to 15 residues. Germline-derived CDR1 and CDR2 are SGHVS and FNYEAQ. Unmatched junction bases numbered 5, after V lost 5 bases and J lost 7 bases. The CDR3 region is CASSTGLAGWNEQFF. The CDR3 DNA reads as TGTGCCAGCAGCACGGGACTAGCGGGATGGAATGAGCAGTTCTTC.

V gene TRBV6-4 combines with J gene TRBJ2-1; TRBD2 matches at 16 bases. CDR1 and CDR2 from the germline V gene are MRHNA and SNTAGT. This CDR3 comprises 22 residues. V lost 1 base, J lost 4 bases, and 16 bases stayed unmatched. The CDR3 DNA reads TGTGCCAGCAGTGACTGGGATGCAGGGACTAGCGGGAGGGCCGGGACATACAATGAGCAGTTCTTC. This translates into CASSDWDAGTSGRAGTYNEQFF.

V and J are TRBV18 and TRBJ1-1, with a weak D call TRBD1 (6 bases). The CDR3 is 13 residues long. Germline V lookup: CDR1 KGHSH, CDR2 LQKENI. CDR3 sequence reads: CAVKEQGDTEAFF. The CDR3 DNA reads TGTGCAGTTAAAGAACAGGGCGACACTGAAGCTTTCTTT.

The chain has TRBV7-2 and TRBJ2-3; TRBD2 matches at 13 bases. Germline values: CDR1 SGHTA, CDR2 FQGNSA. The J segment lost 5 bases and the V segment lost 8 bases, leaving 7 bases of the junction unmatched. There are 15 residues in the CDR3. The CDR3 is CASGRTSGSRDTQYF. The DNA of the CDR3 is TGTGCCAGCGGTCGGACTAGCGGGAGTAGAGATACGCAGTATTTT.

This clone was picked up a small number of times. The rearrangement links TRBV2 to TRBJ2-1, with unresolved D. Germline-derived CDR1 and CDR2 are SNHLY and FYNNEI. V gave up 8 bases and J gave up 0 bases, with 11 bases separating them. The CDR3 has 14 amino acids. CDR3 in DNA: TGTGCCAGCGAACCCCAGAGCTCCTACAATGAGCAGTTCTTC. Translation: CASEPQSSYNEQFF.

In its sample, this clone was seen a few times. The gene calls are TRBV7-2 and TRBJ2-5, with D possibly being TRBD1 (6 bases). Germline V CDR1 and CDR2: SGHTA, FQGNSA. The CDR3 is 15 residues long. The V end lost 5 bases, the J end lost 4 bases, and 17 bases lay between the germline ends. The CDR3 coding sequence is TGTGCCAGCAGCCCCCTCTGGGGGCTTGCAGAGACCCAGTACTTC. The encoded protein is CASSPLWGLAETQYF.

The chain has TRBV9 and TRBJ2-1; TRBD2 matches at 11 bases. From germline, CDR1 is SGDLS and CDR2 YYNGEE. J lost 9 bases, V lost 0 bases, and 11 bases had no gene match. This CDR3 region has 17 residues. The CDR3 bases are TGTGCCAGCAGCGTAGTGCCTAGCGGGAGGAAGGGCGGTGAGCAGTTCTTC. Encoded protein: CASSVVPSGRKGGEQFF.

The chain carries TRBV28 and TRBJ1-1; D unclear. The CDR3 sequence is 14 residues long. Between the trimmed V and J ends, which lost 7 bases and 7 bases, there was a span of 19 bases. Germline V gene data show CDR1 as MDHEN and CDR2 as SYDVKM. The CDR3 here is CASTPGGTWGEAFF. CDR3 in DNA: TGTGCCAGCACTCCCGGCGGCACTTGGGGTGAAGCTTTCTTT.

The chain links TRBV7-8 to TRBJ1-2; maybe TRBD1 (6 bases). The CDR3 has 14 amino acids. The V end lost 1 base, the J end lost 4 bases, and 10 bases lay between the germline ends. Germline values: CDR1 SGHVS, CDR2 FQNEAQ. This chain's CDR3 is CASSLGGLIYGYTF. As DNA, the CDR3 is TGTGCCAGCAGCTTAGGGGGGCTGATCTATGGCTACACCTTC.

The CDR3 is CASSTRRQGYEQYF. The CDR3 region has the DNA TGTGCCAGCAGCACCCGGAGACAGGGCTACGAGCAGTACTTC. The rearrangement links TRBV5-6 to TRBJ2-7, with 7 bases that match TRBD1. CDR1 is SGHDT, CDR2 YYEEEE, per germline. V shed 4 bases and J 3 bases; nucleotides not matched to a gene: 7. The CDR3 has 14 residues.

The V call is TRBV27, the J call TRBJ1-5; 10 bases align to TRBD1. The CDR3 runs to 16 residues. Germline-derived CDR1 and CDR2 are MNHEY and SMNVEV (reference sequence). J lost 6 bases, V lost 5 bases, and 10 bases had no gene match. The CDR3 coding sequence is TGTGCCAGCAGTGACGGCGGGACAGGGGAGGGTCAGCCCCAGCATTTT. It translates to CASSDGGTGEGQPQHF.

The genes are TRBV27 and TRBJ2-7; a weak D match, TRBD1 (5 bases). Germline CDR1 is MNHEY and CDR2 is SMNVEV (reference sequence). The CDR3 spans 13 residues. Deletions cut 2 bases from V and 3 bases from J, with 8 bases between. The CDR3 nucleotides read TGTGCCAGCAGTTTACAAGACAGCTACGAGCAGTACTTC. It specifies CASSLQDSYEQYF.

The chain uses TRBV29-1 and TRBJ2-1; D unclear. Germline values: CDR1 SQVTM, CDR2 ANQGSEA. V was clipped by 8 bases and J by 2 bases, with 7 bases between them. There are 11 residues in the CDR3. In DNA, the CDR3 is TGCAGCCCCGGCACCTACAATGAGCAGTTCTTC. Translation: CSPGTYNEQFF.

J is TRBJ1-5 and V is TRBV7-8, with no clear D. Germline CDR1 reads SGHVS; CDR2 reads FQNEAQ. V was shortened by 5 bases and J by 2 bases, with 10 bases between the two germline ends. CDR3 length: 14 residues. DNA for the CDR3: TGTGCCAGCAGCCTAAACCGGGGCAATCAGCCCCAGCATTTT. This gives the protein CASSLNRGNQPQHF.

This chain links TRBV29-1 with TRBJ2-1, with 9 bases matching TRBD2. The ends lost 4 bases at V and 8 bases at J; junction bases unmatched: 9. Looked up from germline, CDR1 is SQVTM and CDR2 is ANQGSEA. The CDR3 runs to 14 residues. The CDR3 bases are TGCAGCGTTGTTACGAGACTAGCGGTACATGAGCAGTTCTTC. It is translated as CSVVTRLAVHEQFF.

The chain employs TRBV18 and TRBJ1-2, with D possibly TRBD1 on 5 matching bases. Germline CDR1 is KGHSH and CDR2 is LQKENI. Trimming left V 0 bases short and J 6 bases short, with 11 bases between. This CDR3 spans 14 amino acids. CDR3 in amino acids: CASSPPSRVDGYTF. The CDR3 region has the DNA TGTGCCAGCTCACCACCGAGCAGGGTGGATGGCTACACCTTC.

The chain combines TRBV5-1 with TRBJ2-1; D call uncertain. V was trimmed by 0 bases and J by 9 bases, leaving 13 bases between them. Germline V gene lookup returns CDR1 SGHRS and CDR2 YFSETQ. CDR3 length equals 14 residues. The CDR3 here is CASSLATQLSEQFF. The CDR3 bases are TGCGCCAGCAGCTTGGCCACTCAGTTATCTGAGCAGTTCTTC.

The chain couples TRBV4-2 to TRBJ1-5; D unclear. CDR3 length equals 15 residues. Germline V gives CDR1 LGHNA, CDR2 YNFKEQ. Between the trimmed V and J ends, which lost 0 bases and 0 bases, there was a span of 6 bases. CDR3 coding DNA: TGTGCCAGCAGCCAAGACCGGAATAGCAATCAGCCCCAGCATTTT. Translated: CASSQDRNSNQPQHF.

This chain connects TRBV14 to TRBJ1-2; D is ambiguous. The CDR3 totals 13 residues. Germline-derived CDR1 and CDR2 are SGHDN and FVKESK. Trimming pared 3 bases from V and 4 bases from J, leaving 9 bases between. The CDR3 DNA reads as TGTGCCAGCAGCCACAATTGGGGCTATGGCTACACCTTC. The encoded protein is CASSHNWGYGYTF.

The rearrangement links TRBV29-1 to TRBJ2-2; no clear D. The CDR3 loop spans 14 amino acids. With 6 bases removed from V and 2 bases from J, the gap between germline ends came to 13 bases. CDR1 is SQVTM and CDR2 is ANQGSEA in the germline V gene. The DNA of the CDR3 is TGCAGCGTCCGTGTGACAACTAACACCGGGGAGCTGTTTTTT. This translates into CSVRVTTNTGELFF.